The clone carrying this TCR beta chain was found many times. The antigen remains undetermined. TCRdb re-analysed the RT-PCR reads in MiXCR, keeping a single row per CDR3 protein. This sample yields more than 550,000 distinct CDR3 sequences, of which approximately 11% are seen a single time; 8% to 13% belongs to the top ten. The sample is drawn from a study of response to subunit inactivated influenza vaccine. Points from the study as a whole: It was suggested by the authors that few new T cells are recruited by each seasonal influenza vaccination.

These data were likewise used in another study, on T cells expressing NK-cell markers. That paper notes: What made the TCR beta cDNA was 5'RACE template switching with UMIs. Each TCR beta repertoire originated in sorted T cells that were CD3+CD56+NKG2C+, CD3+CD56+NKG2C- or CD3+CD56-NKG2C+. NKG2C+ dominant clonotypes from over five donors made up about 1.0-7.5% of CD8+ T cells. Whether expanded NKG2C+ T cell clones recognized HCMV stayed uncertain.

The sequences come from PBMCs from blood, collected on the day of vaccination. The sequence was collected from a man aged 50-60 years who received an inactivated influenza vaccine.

Written as DNA, the CDR3 is TGCGCCAGCAGCTTGGAGGGCACAAGAAACACTGAAGCTTTCTTT. It translates to CASSLEGTRNTEAFF. V and J are TRBV5-1 and TRBJ1-1; D gene unclear. The length of the CDR3 is 15 residues. Germline V lookup: CDR1 SGHRS, CDR2 YFSETQ. The V end lost 0 bases, the J end lost 2 bases, and 11 bases lay between the germline ends.